These 22 T cell receptor beta chains were sequenced from one sample in a study of tumor-infiltrating lymphocytes in primary liver carcinoma. Taking roughly 20-34 mg of unsorted bulk tissue, the authors co-extracted RNA and DNA. A constant-region primer primed TCR beta cDNA synthesis from roughly 520 ng of total RNA. Libraries covering TCR beta were generated through three nested multiplex PCR rounds (using a slightly modified ARM-PCR). Use of TRBV1-TRBV30 forward primers with a C-beta reverse primer characterized the first two PCR rounds, which lasted roughly 9 cycles each. TCRdb analysed the multiplex PCR reads with MiXCR anew, one entry per CDR3 protein. The repertoire holds tens of thousands of distinct CDR3 sequences, with more than 70% as singletons. The specimen sequenced was tumor-adjacent normal liver tissue. The receptors stem from a woman in her 30s with primary liver carcinoma and hepatitis B virus infection.

Concerning this clonotype itself: At one of its ends the junction is not consistent with the germline gene, which may arise from a read error. Written as DNA, the CDR3 is TGTGCCAGTAGCCAAGAATATTGGCTAGTGGGAGCGGTGGAGACCCAGTACTTC. Protein product: CASSQEYWLVGAVETQYF. The rearrangement links TRBV4-2 to TRBJ2-5; D perhaps matches TRBD2 (5 bases). Germline assignment: CDR1 LGHNA and CDR2 YNFKEQ. This CDR3 has 18 residues.

The genes are TRBV2 and TRBJ2-7; 7 bases match TRBD1. Germline V gives CDR1 SNHLY, CDR2 FYNNEI. The CDR3 length is 12 residues. V was clipped by 7 bases and J by 3 bases; unmatched bases: 3. The CDR3 reads CASNHRGYEQYF. The CDR3 DNA is TGTGCCAGCAATCACAGGGGCTACGAGCAGTACTTC.

As regards this clonotype: One end of the junction fails to match germline, which may point to a read error. This chain connects TRBV5-5 to TRBJ2-7; 8 bases agree with TRBD2. Germline CDR1 reads SGHKS; CDR2 reads YYEKEE (reference sequence). The CDR3 loop spans 16 amino acids. DNA for the CDR3: TGTGTCAGTAGCTTGGATTACGCCGGGAGGGCCCAAGAGCAGTATTTC. Protein product: CVSSLDYAGRAQEQYF. Combining the CDR3 with reference TRBV5-5 and TRBJ2-7 gives the whole variable domain DAGVTQSPTHLIKTRGQQVTLRCSPISGHKSVSWYQQVLGQGPQFIFQYYEKEERGRGNFPDRFSARQFPNYSSELNVNALLLGDSALYLCVSSLDYAGRAQEQYFGPGTRLTVT.

As to this clonotype: The junction does not match germline at one end; this may be a read error. V usage is TRBV7-8 and J usage is TRBJ2-3, with 7 nucleotides matching TRBD2. The CDR3 loop spans 16 amino acids. Germline assignment: CDR1 SGHVS and CDR2 FQNEAQ. The CDR3 region has the DNA TGTGCCATCAGCTCAGGAGCGGGACGGCCTGGTGATACGCAGTATTTT. This codes for CAISSGAGRPGDTQYF.

The rearrangement uses TRBV6-2 or TRBV6-3 and TRBJ2-2; maybe TRBD2 (5 bases). The CDR3 runs to 17 residues. Germline V lookup: CDR1 MNHEY, CDR2 SVGEGT. The CDR3, as DNA: TGTTCTAGCAGTTACCCCCCCGGGGAGAGAGGCAGCGGGGAGCTGTTTTTT. Translated, it gives CSSSYPPGERGSGELFF.

This clonotype has just one count. J is TRBJ2-1 and V is TRBV29-1, with 7 bases that match TRBD2. The CDR3 length is 19 residues. The V gene's germline CDR1 is SQVTM and CDR2 ANQGSEA. Trimming removed 2 bases from V and 7 bases from J; junction bases left unmatched: 23. CDR3: CSVEIRTSWRLFGDNEQFF. The CDR3 nucleotides are TGCAGCGTTGAAATCCGGACTAGTTGGAGATTATTCGGGGATAATGAGCAGTTCTTC.

V and J are TRBV9 and TRBJ2-1, with 7 nucleotides matching TRBD2. V shed 4 bases, J shed 7 bases, and the junction held 17 bases outside the gene matches. The CDR3 length is 17 residues. CDR1 is SGDLS and CDR2 is YYNGEE in the germline V gene. CDR3 protein: CASSRAGRRESRNEQFF. CDR3 nucleotide sequence: TGTGCCAGCAGCCGAGCAGGGAGGCGGGAGAGTAGAAATGAGCAGTTCTTC.

On this clonotype itself: The junction departs from the called germline gene at one end, perhaps through a read error. The rearrangement uses TRBV5-4 and TRBJ2-3; D is ambiguous. The length of the CDR3 is 16 residues. Germline V CDR1 and CDR2: SGHNT, YYREEE (reference sequence). The CDR3 nucleotides read TGTGGCAGCAGCCTGGCAGAGCGTAGCCCCACAGATACGCAGTATTTT. Translating gives CGSSLAERSPTDTQYF.

This rearrangement joins TRBV6-5 to TRBJ2-7, with TRBD1 matching 7 bases. The DNA end is a closer match to TRBJ2-1, so the J assignment may be wrong. The length of the CDR3 is 17 residues. Germline values: CDR1 MNHEY, CDR2 SVGAGI. The chain's CDR3 is CASSYSTPGQFHYEQFF. Here the CDR3 DNA reads TGTGCCAGCAGTTACTCGACGCCGGGACAGTTCCACTACGAGCAGTTCTTC.

The count of this clonotype is one. The germline gene is not matched at one end of the junction; a read error may be the cause. The genes are TRBV6-1 and TRBJ1-2; 7 bases match TRBD1. The CDR3 is made up of 15 amino acids. CDR1 MNHNS and CDR2 SASEGT come from the germline V gene. This CDR3 reads CASSTFHQGGYGYIF. The CDR3 DNA reads TGTGCCAGCAGTACCTTCCACCAGGGGGGCTATGGCTACATCTTC.

On this clonotype itself: This CDR3 is missing its conserved last phenylalanine or tryptophan, likely due to a read error. The genes are TRBV12-3 or TRBV12-4 and TRBJ2-2; 7 nucleotides line up with TRBD1. This CDR3 contains 13 residues. CDR3 in DNA: TGTGCCGGCAGTTCGACAGGGATTGGGGAGCTGTTTTCT. This encodes CAGSSTGIGELFS.

Concerning this clonotype: The germline gene is not matched at one end of the junction; a read error may be the cause. V and J are TRBV5-1 and TRBJ2-7; possibly TRBD1 for D (6 bases). Germline CDR1 is SGHRS and CDR2 is YFSETQ. CDR3 size: 16 residues. The CDR3: CASSLGHRDSQHERYF. In DNA, the CDR3 is TGCGCCAGCAGCCTGGGACACAGGGATTCTCAACACGAGCGGTACTTC. Full variable domain (outside the CDR3, taken from reference TRBV5-1 and TRBJ2-7): KAGVTQTPRYLIKTRGQQVTLSCSPISGHRSVSWYQQTPGQGLQFLFEYFSETQRNKGNFPGRFSGRQFSNSRSEMNVSTLELGDSALYLCASSLGHRDSQHERYFGPGTRLTVT.

This clonotype came up many times. CDR3 DNA sequence: TGTGCCACCCGGGGGTTCGCGAACACCGGGGAGCTGTTTTTT. Translating gives CATRGFANTGELFF. The V and J genes are TRBV6-6 and TRBJ2-2, with a tentative D call TRBD2 (6 bases). Germline CDR1 is MNHNY and CDR2 is SVGAGI (reference sequence). The CDR3 extends over 14 amino acids. Trimming took 10 bases from V and 0 from J, leaving 12 bases between them.

As concerns this clonotype: Without the conserved terminal phenylalanine or tryptophan, this CDR3 likely stems from a read error. The rearrangement uses TRBV12-3 or TRBV12-4 and TRBJ2-7; D is uncertain. The CDR3 length is 14 residues. CDR3 residues: CANSLQVGSYEQYS. In nucleotides, the CDR3 is TGTGCCAACAGTTTGCAGGTTGGCTCCTACGAGCAGTACTCC.

Of note for this clonotype: One end of the junction is discordant with germline, which a read error may explain. V and J are TRBV4-3 and TRBJ2-1; a weak D match, TRBD2 (5 bases). Germline V gene sequence: CDR1 LGHNA, CDR2 YSLEER. This CDR3 contains 16 residues. The CDR3: CTSSQEIGGSYSEQFF. The CDR3, as DNA: TGCACCAGCAGCCAAGAGATCGGAGGCTCCTACAGTGAGCAGTTCTTC.

This clonotype was found once. This may stem from a read error, because a much larger clone lies one nucleotide away. The chain's CDR3 is CASNDPTADAGTEAFF. The CDR3 bases are TGTGCCAGCAATGACCCGACGGCGGACGCGGGCACTGAAGCTTTCTTT. The chain combines TRBV25-1 with TRBJ1-1; D uncertain. The CDR3 loop spans 16 amino acids. The V end was cut by 7 bases, the J end by 4 bases, with 22 bases between. In germline, CDR1 is MGHDK, CDR2 SYGVNS.

As to this clonotype: A read error may explain this, as a much larger clone is one base away. This is likely a read error, given that the CDR3 carries no conserved phenylalanine or tryptophan at its end. The DNA is omitted, as the CDR3 cannot be located on it reliably, and the CDR3 follows TCRdb's listing. The rearrangement uses TRBV10-3 and TRBJ1-1; the table's TRBD1 call for D was not verified on the DNA. The CDR3 extends over 15 residues, inclusive of both ends. The V gene's germline CDR1 is ENHRY and CDR2 SYGVKD. This CDR3 is CAISTGTTMNTEASL.

This clonotype has just a few counts. This sequence may be a read error, since a much larger clone differs from it by one base. The chain links TRBV12-3 or TRBV12-4 to TRBJ2-5, with 9 nucleotides matching TRBD1. CDR3 size: 15 residues. After removal of 4 bases from V and 5 bases from J, the junction contained 8 bases not matched to a gene. CDR3 nucleotide sequence: TGTGCCAGCAGTTCGGTGAACAGGGGGCTGGAGACCCAGTACTTC. This encodes CASSSVNRGLETQYF.

Worth noting for this clonotype: An end of the junction does not agree with germline; a read error may underlie this. The CDR3 DNA sequence: TGTGCCAGCAGCTTAGGCCGCTACGAGCTGCACTTC. Translation gives CASSLGRYELHF. This chain joins TRBV13 and TRBJ2-7; D gene unclear. The CDR3 runs 12 residues. The V gene's germline CDR1 is PRHDT and CDR2 FYEKMQ (reference sequence).

To note about this clonotype: The CDR3 carries no conserved terminal phenylalanine or tryptophan, so it likely arises from a read error. The chain uses TRBV6-2 or TRBV6-3 and TRBJ2-1, with 14 bases aligning to TRBD2. Germline lookup yields CDR1 MNHEY and CDR2 SVGEGT. This CDR3 is built from 16 residues. The CDR3 sequence is CASSRTSGGSYNEQFL. The CDR3 DNA reads TGTGCAAGCAGCAGGACTAGCGGGGGGAGCTACAATGAGCAGTTCCTC.

This rearrangement joins TRBV4-1 to TRBJ2-1, with D unclear. Germline loops: CDR1 MGHRA, CDR2 YSYEKL. Trimming cost V 7 bases and J 3 bases, with 10 bases left between them. The length of the CDR3 is 13 residues. The CDR3 reads CASNQDLYNEQFF. The CDR3 nucleotides are TGCGCCAGCAATCAAGATCTCTACAATGAGCAGTTCTTC.

In this sample, this clonotype turned up many times. The V call is TRBV7-8, the J call TRBJ2-7; the D gene is possibly TRBD1 (6 bases). Germline V gives CDR1 SGHVS, CDR2 FQNEAQ. V was trimmed by 5 bases and J by 2 bases, leaving 10 bases between them. This CDR3 is built from 13 residues. The CDR3 sequence is CASSRDTAYEQYF. In DNA, the CDR3 is TGTGCCAGCAGCCGGGACACGGCCTACGAGCAGTACTTC.